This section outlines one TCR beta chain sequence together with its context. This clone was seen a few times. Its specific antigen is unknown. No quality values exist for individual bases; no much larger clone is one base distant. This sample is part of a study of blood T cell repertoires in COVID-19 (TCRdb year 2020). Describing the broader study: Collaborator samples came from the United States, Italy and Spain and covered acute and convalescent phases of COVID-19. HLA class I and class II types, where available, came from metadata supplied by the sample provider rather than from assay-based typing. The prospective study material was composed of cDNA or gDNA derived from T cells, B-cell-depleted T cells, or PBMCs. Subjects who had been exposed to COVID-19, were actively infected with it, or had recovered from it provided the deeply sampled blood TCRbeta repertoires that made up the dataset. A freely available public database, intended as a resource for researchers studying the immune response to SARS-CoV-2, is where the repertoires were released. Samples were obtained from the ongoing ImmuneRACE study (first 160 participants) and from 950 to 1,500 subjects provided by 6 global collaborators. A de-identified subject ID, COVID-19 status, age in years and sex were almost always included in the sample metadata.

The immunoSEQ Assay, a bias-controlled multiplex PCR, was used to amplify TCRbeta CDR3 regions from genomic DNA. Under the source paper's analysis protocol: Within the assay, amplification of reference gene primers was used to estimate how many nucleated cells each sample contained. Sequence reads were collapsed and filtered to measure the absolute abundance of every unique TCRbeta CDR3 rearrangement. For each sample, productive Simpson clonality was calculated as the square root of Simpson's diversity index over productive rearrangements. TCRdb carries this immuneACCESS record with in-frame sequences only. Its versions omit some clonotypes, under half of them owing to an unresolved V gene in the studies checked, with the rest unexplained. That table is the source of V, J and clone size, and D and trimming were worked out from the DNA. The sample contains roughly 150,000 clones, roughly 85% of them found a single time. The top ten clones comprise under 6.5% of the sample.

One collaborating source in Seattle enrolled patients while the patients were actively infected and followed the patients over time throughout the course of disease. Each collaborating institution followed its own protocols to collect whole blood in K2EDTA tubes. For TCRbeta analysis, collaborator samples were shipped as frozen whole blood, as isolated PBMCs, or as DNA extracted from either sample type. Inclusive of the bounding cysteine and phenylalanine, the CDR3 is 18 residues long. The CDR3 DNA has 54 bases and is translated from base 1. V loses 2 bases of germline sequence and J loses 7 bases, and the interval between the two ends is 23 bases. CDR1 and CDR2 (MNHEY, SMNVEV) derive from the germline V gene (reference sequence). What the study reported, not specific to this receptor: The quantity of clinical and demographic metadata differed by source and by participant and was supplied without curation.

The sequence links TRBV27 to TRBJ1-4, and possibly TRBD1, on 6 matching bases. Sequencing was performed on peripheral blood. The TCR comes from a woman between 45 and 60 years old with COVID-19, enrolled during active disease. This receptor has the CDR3 CASSLRTFRGQGAEKLFF. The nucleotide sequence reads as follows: TGTGCCAGCAGTTTACGCACCTTCCGGGGACAAGGTGCTGAAAAACTGTTTTTT.